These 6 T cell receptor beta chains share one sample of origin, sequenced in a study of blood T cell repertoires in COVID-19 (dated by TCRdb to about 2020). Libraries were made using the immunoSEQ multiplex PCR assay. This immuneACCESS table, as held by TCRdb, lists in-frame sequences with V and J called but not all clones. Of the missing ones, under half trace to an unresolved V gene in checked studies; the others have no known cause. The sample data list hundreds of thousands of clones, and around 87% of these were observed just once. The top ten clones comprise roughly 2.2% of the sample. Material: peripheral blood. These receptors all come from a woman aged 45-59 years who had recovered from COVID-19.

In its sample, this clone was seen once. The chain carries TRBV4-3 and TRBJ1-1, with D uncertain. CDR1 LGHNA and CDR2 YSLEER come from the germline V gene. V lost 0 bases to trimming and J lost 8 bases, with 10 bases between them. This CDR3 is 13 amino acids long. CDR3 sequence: CASSQDYGREAFF. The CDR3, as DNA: TGCGCCAGCAGCCAAGACTACGGCAGGGAAGCTTTCTTT.

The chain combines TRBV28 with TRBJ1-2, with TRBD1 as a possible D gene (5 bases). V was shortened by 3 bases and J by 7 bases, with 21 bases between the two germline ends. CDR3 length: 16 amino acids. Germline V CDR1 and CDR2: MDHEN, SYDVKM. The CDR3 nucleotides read TGTGCCAGCAGTTTTGGTAGCCAGGGAGGAGTTTTTGGCTACACCTTC. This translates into CASSFGSQGGVFGYTF.

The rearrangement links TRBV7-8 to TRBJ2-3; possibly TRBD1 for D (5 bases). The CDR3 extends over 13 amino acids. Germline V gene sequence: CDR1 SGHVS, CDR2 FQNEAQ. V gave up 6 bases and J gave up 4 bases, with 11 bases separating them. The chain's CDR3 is CASSSYRSDTQYF. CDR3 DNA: TGTGCCAGCAGTTCTTACAGGTCAGATACGCAGTATTTT.

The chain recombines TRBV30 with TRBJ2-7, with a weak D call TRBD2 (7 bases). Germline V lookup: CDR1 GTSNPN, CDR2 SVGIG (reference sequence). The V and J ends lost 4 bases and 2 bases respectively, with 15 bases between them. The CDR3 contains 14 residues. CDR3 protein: CAWTPRGAPYEQYF. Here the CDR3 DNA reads TGTGCCTGGACCCCCCGGGGGGCTCCCTACGAGCAGTACTTC.

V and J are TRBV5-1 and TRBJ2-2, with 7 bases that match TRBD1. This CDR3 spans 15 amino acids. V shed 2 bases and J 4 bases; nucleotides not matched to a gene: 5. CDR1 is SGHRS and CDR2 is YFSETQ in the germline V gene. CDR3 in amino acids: CASSFTGAGTGELFF. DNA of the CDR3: TGCGCCAGCAGCTTCACAGGGGCGGGCACCGGGGAGCTGTTTTTT.

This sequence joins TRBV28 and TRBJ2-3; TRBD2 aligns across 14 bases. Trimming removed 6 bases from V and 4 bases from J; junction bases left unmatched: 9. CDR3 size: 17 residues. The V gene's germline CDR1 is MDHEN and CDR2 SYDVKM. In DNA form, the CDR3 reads TGTGCCAGCAGCGGGACTAGCGGGAGTATGTTCGCAGATACGCAGTATTTT. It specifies CASSGTSGSMFADTQYF.